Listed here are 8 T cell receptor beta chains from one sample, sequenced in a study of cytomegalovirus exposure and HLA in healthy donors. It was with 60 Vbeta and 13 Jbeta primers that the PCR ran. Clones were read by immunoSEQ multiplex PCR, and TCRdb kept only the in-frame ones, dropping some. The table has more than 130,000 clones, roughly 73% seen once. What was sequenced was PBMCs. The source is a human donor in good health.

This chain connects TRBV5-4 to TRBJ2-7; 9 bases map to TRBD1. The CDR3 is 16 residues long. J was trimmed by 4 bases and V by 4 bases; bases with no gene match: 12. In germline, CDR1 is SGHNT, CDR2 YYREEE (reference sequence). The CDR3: CASSPGQGSLYYEQYF. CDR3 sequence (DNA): TGTGCCAGCAGCCCTGGACAGGGGAGTCTCTATTACGAGCAGTACTTC.

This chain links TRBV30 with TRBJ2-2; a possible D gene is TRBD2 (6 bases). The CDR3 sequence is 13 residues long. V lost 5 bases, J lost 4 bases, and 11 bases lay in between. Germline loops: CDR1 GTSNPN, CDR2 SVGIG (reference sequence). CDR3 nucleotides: TGTGCCTGGGGGAGGAGGGGCACCGGGGAGCTGTTTTTT. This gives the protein CAWGRRGTGELFF.

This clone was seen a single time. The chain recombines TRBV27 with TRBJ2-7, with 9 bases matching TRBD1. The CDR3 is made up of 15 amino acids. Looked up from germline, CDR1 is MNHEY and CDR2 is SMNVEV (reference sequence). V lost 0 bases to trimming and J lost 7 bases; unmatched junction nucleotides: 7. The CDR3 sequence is CASSLSMGTGMEQYF. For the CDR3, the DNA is TGTGCCAGCAGTTTATCGATGGGGACAGGGATGGAGCAGTACTTC.

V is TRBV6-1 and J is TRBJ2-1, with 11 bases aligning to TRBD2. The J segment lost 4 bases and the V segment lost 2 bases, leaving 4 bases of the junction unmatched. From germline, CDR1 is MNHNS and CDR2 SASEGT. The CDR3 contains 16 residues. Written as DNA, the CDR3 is TGTGCCAGCAGTGAACTAGCGGGGGGCCTTTACAATGAGCAGTTCTTC. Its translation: CASSELAGGLYNEQFF.

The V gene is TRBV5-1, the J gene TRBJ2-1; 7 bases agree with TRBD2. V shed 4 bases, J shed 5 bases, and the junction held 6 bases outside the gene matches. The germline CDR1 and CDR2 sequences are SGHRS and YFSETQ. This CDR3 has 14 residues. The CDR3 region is CASSQWEGNNEQFF. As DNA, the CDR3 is TGCGCCAGCAGCCAGTGGGAGGGAAACAATGAGCAGTTCTTC.

The CDR3 DNA follows: TGTGCCAGCAGCGTTCTTGACAGGGGTGGCGAAAAACTGTTTTTT. Translation gives CASSVLDRGGEKLFF. The chain has TRBV9 and TRBJ1-4; 8 nucleotides match TRBD1. CDR3 length equals 15 residues. Germline V gene lookup returns CDR1 SGDLS and CDR2 YYNGEE. Trimming cost V 2 bases and J 8 bases; bases outside gene matches: 8.

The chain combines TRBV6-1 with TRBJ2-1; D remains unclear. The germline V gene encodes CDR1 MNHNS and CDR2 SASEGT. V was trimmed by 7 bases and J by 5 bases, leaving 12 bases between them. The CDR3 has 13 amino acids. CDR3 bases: TGTGCCAGCACTAGTACCGACCACAATGAGCAGTTCTTC. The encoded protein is CASTSTDHNEQFF.

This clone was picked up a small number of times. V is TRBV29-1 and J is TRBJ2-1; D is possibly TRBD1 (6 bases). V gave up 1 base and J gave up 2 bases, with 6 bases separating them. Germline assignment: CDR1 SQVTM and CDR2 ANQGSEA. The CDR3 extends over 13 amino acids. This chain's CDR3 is CSVEGGPYNEQFF. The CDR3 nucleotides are TGCAGCGTTGAAGGGGGGCCCTACAATGAGCAGTTCTTC.